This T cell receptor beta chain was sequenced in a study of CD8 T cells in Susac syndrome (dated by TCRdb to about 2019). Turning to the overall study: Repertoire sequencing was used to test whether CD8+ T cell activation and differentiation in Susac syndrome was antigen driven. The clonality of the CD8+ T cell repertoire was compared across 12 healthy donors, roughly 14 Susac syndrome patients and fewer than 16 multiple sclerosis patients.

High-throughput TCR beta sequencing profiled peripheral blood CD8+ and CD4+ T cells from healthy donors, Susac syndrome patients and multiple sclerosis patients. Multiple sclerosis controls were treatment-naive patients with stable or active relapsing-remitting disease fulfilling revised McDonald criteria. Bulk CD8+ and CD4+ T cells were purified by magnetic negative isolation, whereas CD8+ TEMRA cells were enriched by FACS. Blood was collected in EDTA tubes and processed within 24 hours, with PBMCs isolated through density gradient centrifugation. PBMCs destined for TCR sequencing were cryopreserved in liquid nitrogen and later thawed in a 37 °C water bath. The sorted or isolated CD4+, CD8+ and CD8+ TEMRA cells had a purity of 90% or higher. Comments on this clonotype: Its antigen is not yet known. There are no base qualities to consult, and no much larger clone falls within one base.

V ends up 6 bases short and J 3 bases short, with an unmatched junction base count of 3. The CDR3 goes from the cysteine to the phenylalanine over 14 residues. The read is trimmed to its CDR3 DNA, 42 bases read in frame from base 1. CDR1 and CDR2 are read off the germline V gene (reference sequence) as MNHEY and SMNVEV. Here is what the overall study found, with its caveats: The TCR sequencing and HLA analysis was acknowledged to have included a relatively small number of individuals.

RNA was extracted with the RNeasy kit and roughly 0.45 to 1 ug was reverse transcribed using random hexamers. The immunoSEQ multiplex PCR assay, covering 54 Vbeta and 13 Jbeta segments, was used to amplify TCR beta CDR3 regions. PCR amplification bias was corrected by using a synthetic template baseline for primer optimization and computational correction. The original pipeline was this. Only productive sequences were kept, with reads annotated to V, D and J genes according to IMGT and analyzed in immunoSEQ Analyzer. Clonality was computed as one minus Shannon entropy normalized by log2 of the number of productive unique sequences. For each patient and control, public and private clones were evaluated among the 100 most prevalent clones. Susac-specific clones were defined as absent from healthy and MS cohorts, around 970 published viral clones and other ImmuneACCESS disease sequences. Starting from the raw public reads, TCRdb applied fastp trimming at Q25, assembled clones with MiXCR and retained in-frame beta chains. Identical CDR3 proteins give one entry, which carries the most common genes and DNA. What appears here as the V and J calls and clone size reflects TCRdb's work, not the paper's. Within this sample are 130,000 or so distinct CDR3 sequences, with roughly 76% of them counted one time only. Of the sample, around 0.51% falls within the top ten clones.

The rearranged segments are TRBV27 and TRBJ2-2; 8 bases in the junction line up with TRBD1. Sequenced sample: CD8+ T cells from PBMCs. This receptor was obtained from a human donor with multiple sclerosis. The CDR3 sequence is CASSPTGDTGELFF. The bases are TGTGCCAGCAGCCCGACAGGGGACACCGGGGAGCTGTTTTTT.